The 26 T cell receptor beta chains below come from one sample, sequenced in a study of cytomegalovirus exposure and HLA in healthy donors. Measured with immunoSEQ multiplex PCR; TCRdb has only the in-frame clones, and not every one. The table lists about 110,000 clones, about 85% of them singletons. The sequencing sample was made of PBMCs. All receptors come from a woman aged 18-29 years in good health and CMV-seropositive.

The chain combines TRBV7-9 with TRBJ1-5; the D gene is possibly TRBD1 (5 bases). There are 16 residues in the CDR3. Germline V gives CDR1 SEHNR, CDR2 FQNEAQ (reference sequence). Trimming took off 5 bases at V and 2 bases at J, with 16 bases between the two ends. In DNA form, the CDR3 reads TGTGCCAGCAGCCCCGCCGGTACGGGGGGCAATCAGCCCCAGCATTTT. It yields the protein CASSPAGTGGNQPQHF.

The chain couples TRBV7-9 to TRBJ1-1; 9 nucleotides align to TRBD1. The ends lost 5 bases at V and 8 bases at J; junction bases unmatched: 9. This CDR3 spans 14 amino acids. Germline loops: CDR1 SEHNR, CDR2 FQNEAQ (reference sequence). The CDR3 region is CASSPTGGGLEAFF. In DNA form, the CDR3 reads TGTGCCAGCAGCCCGACAGGGGGTGGCCTGGAAGCTTTCTTT.

The chain links TRBV29-1 to TRBJ1-1, with D uncertain. Germline CDR1 and CDR2: SQVTM and ANQGSEA. This CDR3 comprises 12 residues. V gave up 0 bases and J gave up 4 bases, with 6 bases separating them. The CDR3 loop is CSVEDSRTEAFF. CDR3 sequence (DNA): TGCAGCGTTGAAGATTCGCGCACTGAAGCTTTCTTT.

The chain joins TRBV10-2 to TRBJ2-7; 8 bases are a match to TRBD1. V was clipped by 6 bases and J by 3 bases; unmatched bases: 4. The CDR3 extends over 13 amino acids. From germline, CDR1 is WSHSY and CDR2 SAAADI. The CDR3 here is CASRTGGSYEQYV. The CDR3 coding sequence is TGCGCCAGCAGAACAGGGGGTAGCTACGAGCAGTACGTC.

This clone was detected a few times. This chain connects TRBV2 to TRBJ2-7, with D unclear. This CDR3 contains 13 residues. Germline lookup yields CDR1 SNHLY and CDR2 FYNNEI. V was shortened by 4 bases and J by 0 bases, with 7 bases between the two germline ends. CDR3 sequence reads: CASSAEVSYEQYF. CDR3 sequence (DNA): TGTGCCAGCAGTGCCGAGGTCTCCTACGAGCAGTACTTC.

For this clone: One end of the junction is discordant with germline, which a read error may explain. This chain connects TRBV15 to TRBJ1-5; 8 nucleotides agree with TRBD1. This CDR3 spans 15 amino acids. CDR1 is LNHNV, CDR2 YYDKDF, per germline (reference sequence). The CDR3 reads CATSKVTGGSQLQHF. CDR3 bases: TGTGCCACCAGCAAAGTAACAGGGGGTAGTCAGCTCCAGCATTTT.

The chain uses TRBV7-3 and TRBJ1-1; D call uncertain. CDR3 length equals 13 residues. Germline CDR1 SGHTA, CDR2 FQGTGA. V shed 1 base and J shed 6 bases, with 9 bases lying between them. The CDR3 coding sequence is TGTGCCAGCAGCTTAAAGAGATGCGCTGAAGCTTTCTTT. It codes for CASSLKRCAEAFF.

This chain joins TRBV29-1 and TRBJ2-7; 9 positions agree with TRBD1. The V segment lost 3 bases and the J segment 4 bases; nucleotides outside the gene matches: 10. The CDR3 totals 15 residues. Looked up from germline, CDR1 is SQVTM and CDR2 is ANQGSEA. CDR3 amino acids: CSVETPRTGAYEQYF. CDR3 bases: TGCAGCGTTGAGACCCCCAGGACAGGGGCATACGAGCAGTACTTC.

The rearrangement joins TRBV6-6 to TRBJ1-5, with D uncertain. This CDR3 is 13 amino acids long. Germline CDR1 reads MNHNY; CDR2 reads SVGAGI (reference sequence). V gave up 5 bases and J gave up 6 bases, with 11 bases separating them. The chain's CDR3 is CASSVTATQPQHF. In DNA form, the CDR3 reads TGTGCCAGCAGTGTCACTGCAACTCAGCCCCAGCATTTT.

The rearrangement links TRBV5-1 to TRBJ1-2; possibly TRBD1 for D (6 bases). The germline gives CDR1 SGHRS, CDR2 YFSETQ. V dropped 4 bases and J dropped 5 bases, with 21 bases sitting between them. This CDR3 is 16 amino acids long. The DNA of the CDR3 is TGCGCCAGCAGCGACCCTCCCGACAGGACGACTTATGGCTACACCTTC. Translated: CASSDPPDRTTYGYTF.

The rearrangement uses TRBV15 and TRBJ2-7; no clear D. CDR1 is LNHNV, CDR2 YYDKDF, per germline (reference sequence). The CDR3 consists of 13 residues. Trimming took 0 bases from V and 4 from J, leaving 7 bases between them. This CDR3 is CATSRDTVYEQYF. The DNA for the CDR3 is TGTGCCACCAGCAGAGATACGGTATACGAGCAGTACTTC.

The gene calls are TRBV27 and TRBJ1-6; 8 bases agree with TRBD1. The CDR3 runs 14 residues. Germline lookup yields CDR1 MNHEY and CDR2 SMNVEV (reference sequence). V lost 6 bases and J lost 11; bases outside the gene matches: 9. CDR3 loop: CASRLDRDFAPLHF. CDR3 bases: TGTGCCAGCAGACTGGACAGGGACTTTGCACCCCTCCACTTT.

This clone has more than one count but fewer than ten. This sequence joins TRBV11-2 and TRBJ1-2; 11 bases map to TRBD1. This CDR3 is 19 amino acids long. J lost 2 bases, V lost 4 bases, and 15 bases had no gene match. Per the germline V gene, CDR1 is SGHAT and CDR2 is FQNNGV. The CDR3 region has the DNA TGTGCCAGCAGCTCCCTCAAGACGGACAGGGGGCCAGGGAACTATGGCTACACCTTC. It yields the protein CASSSLKTDRGPGNYGYTF.

V is TRBV28 and J is TRBJ2-7, with TRBD1 matching over 8 bases. Germline trimming cut 4 bases from V and 1 base from J; bases unmatched to any gene: 6. This CDR3 is 15 amino acids long. Germline lookup yields CDR1 MDHEN and CDR2 SYDVKM. CDR3 DNA: TGTGCCAGCAGTTCAGGACAGGGCTTTTCCTACGAGCAGTACGTC. Its translation: CASSSGQGFSYEQYV.

The V and J genes are TRBV11-2 and TRBJ2-5, with 11 bases fitting TRBD1. Unmatched junction bases numbered 4, after V lost 2 bases and J lost 5 bases. Germline V CDR1 and CDR2: SGHAT, FQNNGV. CDR3 size: 15 residues. The DNA of the CDR3 is TGTGCCAGCAGCTTACCAGGGACAGGGGGGGAGACCCAGTACTTC. Translating it yields CASSLPGTGGETQYF.

V and J are TRBV6-6 and TRBJ1-6; D remains unclear. V lost 5 bases, J lost 10 bases, and 15 bases lay in between. CDR3 length equals 14 residues. Germline V gene sequence: CDR1 MNHNY, CDR2 SVGAGI (reference sequence). CDR3 region: CASSADSGGSPLHF. Here the CDR3 DNA reads TGTGCCAGCAGTGCCGACTCTGGTGGCTCACCCCTCCACTTT.

J is TRBJ1-1 and V is TRBV6-4, with D unresolved. This CDR3 has 13 amino acids. V was pared by 5 bases and J by 6 bases, with 13 bases between. CDR1 is MRHNA, CDR2 SNTAGT, per germline. CDR3: CASSPRPEAEAFF. The CDR3 DNA reads TGTGCCAGCAGTCCCCGGCCGGAGGCTGAAGCTTTCTTT.

The J gene is TRBJ1-1, the V gene TRBV29-1; D uncertain. V was trimmed by 4 bases and J by 0 bases, leaving 9 bases between them. CDR1 is SQVTM, CDR2 ANQGSEA, per germline. This CDR3 has 13 residues. The DNA for the CDR3 is TGCAGCGTTGGGGAGGGCATGAACACTGAAGCTTTCTTT. The encoded protein is CSVGEGMNTEAFF.

The J gene is TRBJ2-1, the V gene TRBV6-4; 7 bases match TRBD2. The germline gives CDR1 MRHNA, CDR2 SNTAGT. The CDR3 is 13 residues long. V gave up 5 bases and J gave up 5 bases; unmatched junction bases: 3. CDR3 sequence reads: CASSLTSNNEQFF. The DNA for the CDR3 is TGTGCCAGCAGTCTGACTAGCAACAATGAGCAGTTCTTC.

The chain uses TRBV4-3 and TRBJ2-3; TRBD1 aligns across 9 bases. CDR1 and CDR2 from the germline V gene are LGHNA and YSLEER. This CDR3 is 16 amino acids long. V was pared by 2 bases and J by 6 bases, with 9 bases of the junction left unmatched. The CDR3 is CASSQSEGTGSDTQYF. CDR3 DNA: TGCGCCAGCAGCCAATCGGAAGGGACAGGGAGTGATACGCAGTATTTT.

The chain recombines TRBV27 with TRBJ1-3; D not resolved. The CDR3 is made up of 13 amino acids. Germline V gene sequence: CDR1 MNHEY, CDR2 SMNVEV (reference sequence). Trimming shortened V by 6 bases and J by 0 bases, and 6 bases separated the two germline ends. CDR3 protein: CASRADSGNTIYF. In nucleotides, the CDR3 is TGTGCCAGCAGGGCAGACTCTGGAAACACCATATATTTT.

In its sample, this clone was seen once. The V and J genes are TRBV6-1 and TRBJ1-1; the D is unclear. Germline V gene data show CDR1 as MNHNS and CDR2 as SASEGT. With 4 bases removed from V and 11 bases from J, the gap between germline ends came to 17 bases. This CDR3 region has 13 residues. The CDR3 loop is CASSATYSSWAFF. As DNA, the CDR3 is TGTGCCAGCAGTGCAACCTACAGCAGCTGGGCTTTCTTT.

The CDR3 sequence: CASSLGQPQAGANVLTF. The CDR3 DNA sequence: TGTGCCAGCAGTTTGGGACAGCCTCAGGCTGGGGCCAACGTCCTGACTTTC. The genes are TRBV27 and TRBJ2-6; 7 bases are a match to TRBD1. J was trimmed by 2 bases and V by 3 bases; bases with no gene match: 7. CDR1 is MNHEY, CDR2 SMNVEV, per germline (reference sequence). This CDR3 is built from 17 residues.

The chain has TRBV7-9 and TRBJ1-6, with 7 bases fitting TRBD1. Trimming took 1 base from V and 1 from J; bases not matched to a gene: 4. This CDR3 is 17 amino acids long. Germline V gene data show CDR1 as SEHNR and CDR2 as FQNEAQ (reference sequence). The CDR3 bases are TGTGCCAGCAGCTTAGGGGCAGGGGGGTCCTATAATTCACCCCTCCACTTT. It encodes CASSLGAGGSYNSPLHF.

This clone was counted once. The rearrangement links TRBV28 to TRBJ1-2, with D hard to call. Looked up from germline, CDR1 is MDHEN and CDR2 is SYDVKM. V lost 6 bases to trimming and J lost 8 bases, with 13 bases between them. The CDR3 contains 12 residues. CDR3 sequence reads: CASSPGFEGYTF. The CDR3 bases are TGTGCCAGCAGCCCGGGGTTTGAGGGCTACACCTTC.

V and J are TRBV4-3 and TRBJ1-2; D may be TRBD1 (6 bases). Per germline, CDR1 LGHNA and CDR2 YSLEER. This CDR3 is 14 amino acids long. The V end was cut by 0 bases, the J end by 4 bases, with 9 bases between. DNA of the CDR3: TGCGCCAGCAGCCAAGACAGGGGTCCCTATGGCTACACCTTC. Amino acid sequence: CASSQDRGPYGYTF.